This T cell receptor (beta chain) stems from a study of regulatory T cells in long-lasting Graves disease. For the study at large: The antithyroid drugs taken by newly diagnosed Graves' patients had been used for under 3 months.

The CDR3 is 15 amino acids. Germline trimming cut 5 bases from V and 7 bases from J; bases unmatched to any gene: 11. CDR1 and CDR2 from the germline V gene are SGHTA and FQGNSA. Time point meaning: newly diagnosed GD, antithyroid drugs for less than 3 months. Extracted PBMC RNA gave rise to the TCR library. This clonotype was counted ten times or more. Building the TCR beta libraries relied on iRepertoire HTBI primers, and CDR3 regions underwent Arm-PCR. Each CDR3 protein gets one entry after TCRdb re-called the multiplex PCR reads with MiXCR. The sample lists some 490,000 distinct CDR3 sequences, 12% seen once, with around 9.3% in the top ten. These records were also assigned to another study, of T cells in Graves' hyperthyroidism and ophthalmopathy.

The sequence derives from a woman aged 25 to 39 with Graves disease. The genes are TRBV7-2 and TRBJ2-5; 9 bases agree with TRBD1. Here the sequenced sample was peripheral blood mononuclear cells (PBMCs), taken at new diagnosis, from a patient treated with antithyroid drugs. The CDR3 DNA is TGTGCCAGCAGCAGAGCCGGGACAGGGAGCGGGACCCAGTACTTC. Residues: CASSRAGTGSGTQYF. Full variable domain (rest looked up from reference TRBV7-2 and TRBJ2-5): GAGVSQSPSNKVTEKGKDVELRCDPISGHTALYWYRQSLGQGLEFLIYFQGNSAPDKSGLPSDRFSAERTGGSVSTLTIQRTQQEDSAVYLCASSRAGTGSGTQYFGPGTRLLVL.